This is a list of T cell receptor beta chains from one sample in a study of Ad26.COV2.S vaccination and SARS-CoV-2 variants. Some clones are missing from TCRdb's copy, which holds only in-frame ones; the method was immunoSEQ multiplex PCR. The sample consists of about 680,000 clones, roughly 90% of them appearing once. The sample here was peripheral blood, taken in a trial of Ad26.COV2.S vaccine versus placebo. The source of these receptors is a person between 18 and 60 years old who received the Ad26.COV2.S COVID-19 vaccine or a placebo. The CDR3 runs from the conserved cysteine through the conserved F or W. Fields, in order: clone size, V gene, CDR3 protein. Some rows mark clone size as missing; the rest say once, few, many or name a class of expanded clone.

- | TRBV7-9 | CASSLVGQAIDTQYF
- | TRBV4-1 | CASRRIGQGDTEAFF
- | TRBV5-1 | CASSDPSGWVSEQYF
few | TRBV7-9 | CASSRGPNSPLHF
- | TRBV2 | CASSEGESSYEQYF
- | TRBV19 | CATTGTGDSYEQYF
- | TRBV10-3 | CAITRTGLTDTQYF
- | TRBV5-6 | CASSLEGHSYNEQFF
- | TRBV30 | CAWRAQLNTEAFF
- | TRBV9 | CASSRGTSGRRIGETQYF
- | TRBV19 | CASSTPRDKNSPLHF
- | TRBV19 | CASSIGTSHGYTF
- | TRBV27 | CASSGGGRRETQYF
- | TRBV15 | CATSRDQDNEQFF
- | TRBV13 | CASSSRRYEQYF
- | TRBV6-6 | CASSYTGLAGADTQYF
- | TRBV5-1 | CASSLGGGSNTGELFF
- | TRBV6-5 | CASSLRGFSTDTQYF
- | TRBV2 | CASSDYSGSPLHF
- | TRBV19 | CASSMGGGETQYF
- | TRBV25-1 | CASSATRGNTEAFF
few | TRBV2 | CASTDREGTEAFF
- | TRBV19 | CASSSSVVAGAGKYTQYF
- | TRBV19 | CASSIPAERSPLHF
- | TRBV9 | CASSVEGGRNTGELFF
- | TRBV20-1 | CSAPLHNEQFF
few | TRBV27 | CASSRGTGGGSDEQYF
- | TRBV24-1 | CATSVGAYNEQFF
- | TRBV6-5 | CASSYTGGAGGYTF
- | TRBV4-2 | CASSQAEGGSYEQYF
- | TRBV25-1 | CASRSDRGITGELFF
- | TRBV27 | CASSPYGEGVGSNQPQHF
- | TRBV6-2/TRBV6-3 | CASSYRNRQETQYF
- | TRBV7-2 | CASSFSGRDSYEQYF
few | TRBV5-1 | CASSLGYEQYF
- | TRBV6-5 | CASTPATSGSNEQFF
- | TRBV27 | CASSLNGGQGANYGYTF
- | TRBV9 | CASSVVPHTEAFF
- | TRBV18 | CASSPPGQGVGELFF
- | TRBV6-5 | CASSRMKNTEAFF
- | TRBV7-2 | CASSLRAISLYNEQFF
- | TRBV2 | CASSGSGGSYNEQFF
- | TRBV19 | CATGGPRYEQYF
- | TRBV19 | CASSIGHRGYEQYF
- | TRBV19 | CASSTGTGNGNEQFF
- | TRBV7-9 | CASSFYGNLYGYTF
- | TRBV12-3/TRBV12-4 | CASSLDGSPLHF
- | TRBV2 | CASMGHGGYNEQFF
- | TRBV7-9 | CASSLVWGSSYEQYF